These 6 T cell receptor beta chains were sequenced from one sample in a study of tumor T cells in aggressive B-cell lymphoma. The repertoire was sequenced with immunoSEQ multiplex PCR; TCRdb's copy has only in-frame clones and lacks some. This table has 5,900 or so clones, around 82% appearing once. The sample comprised tumor tissue. The receptor source for this set is an adult with diffuse large B cell lymphoma.

This chain connects TRBV6-6 to TRBJ2-7, with a tentative D call TRBD1 (6 bases). Trimming took 5 bases from V and 11 from J, leaving 22 bases between them. Germline V CDR1 and CDR2: MNHNY, SVGAGI (reference sequence). The CDR3 is made up of 14 amino acids. Written as DNA, the CDR3 is TGTGCCAGCAGTAACCGGGACATGGGGCCCAACAAGTACTTC. Translated: CASSNRDMGPNKYF.

The V and J genes are TRBV9 and TRBJ1-1; D gene uncertain. V gave up 0 bases and J gave up 3 bases, with 6 bases separating them. CDR3 length: 13 amino acids. CDR1 is SGDLS and CDR2 is YYNGEE in the germline V gene. As DNA, the CDR3 is TGTGCCAGCAGCGTAGGGAGATACACTGAAGCTTTCTTT. The encoded protein is CASSVGRYTEAFF.

This clone was recorded a few times. The CDR3 DNA sequence: TGTGCCTGGATGACCGGAACTAGCGGGAGTTACGAGCAGTACTTC. Protein sequence: CAWMTGTSGSYEQYF. The rearrangement uses TRBV30 and TRBJ2-7, with TRBD2 matching over 11 bases. CDR3 length equals 15 residues. Per germline, CDR1 GTSNPN and CDR2 SVGIG (reference sequence). Germline trimming cut 4 bases from V and 4 bases from J; bases unmatched to any gene: 9.

The rearrangement links TRBV11-2 to TRBJ2-7, with TRBD2 identical over 7 bases. This CDR3 has 16 residues. Germline CDR1 reads SGHAT; CDR2 reads FQNNGV. J lost 0 bases, V lost 0 bases, and 5 bases had no gene match. The CDR3 is CASSLDLSSGSYEQYF. The CDR3 coding sequence is TGTGCCAGCAGCTTAGATTTGTCTAGCGGCTCCTACGAGCAGTACTTC.

The rearrangement links TRBV2 to TRBJ2-3, with a weak D call TRBD2 (6 bases). CDR1 is SNHLY and CDR2 is FYNNEI in the germline V gene. Trimming shortened V by 8 bases and J by 4 bases, and 13 bases separated the two germline ends. The CDR3 runs 13 residues. The CDR3 reads CASELRDPDTQYF. CDR3 DNA sequence: TGTGCCAGCGAACTGCGGGACCCAGATACGCAGTATTTT. The full variable domain, rest sourced from reference TRBV2 and TRBJ2-3, is EPEVTQTPSHQVTQMGQEVILRCVPISNHLYFYWYRQILGQKVEFLVSFYNNEISEKSEIFDDQFSVERPDGSNFTLKIRSTKLEDSAMYFCASELRDPDTQYFGPGTRLTVL.

The chain employs TRBV5-1 and TRBJ2-3; 7 nucleotides line up with TRBD1. Germline CDR1 is SGHRS and CDR2 is YFSETQ. The CDR3 has 14 amino acids. V was clipped by 1 base and J by 3 bases; unmatched bases: 2. The chain's CDR3 is CASSLTGETDTQYF. CDR3 DNA sequence: TGCGCCAGCAGCTTGACAGGGGAAACAGATACGCAGTATTTT.